These T cell receptor beta chains were read from a single sample in a study of T cell responses to AZD1222 COVID-19 vaccine. Some clones are missing from TCRdb's copy, which holds only in-frame ones; the method was immunoSEQ multiplex PCR. The table records about 170,000 clones, around 89% of them present only once. The sample was peripheral blood, taken 28 days after the second dose of the MenACWY control vaccine. Receptor source: an adult who received the MenACWY meningococcal vaccine as a control. Both conserved end residues are part of each CDR3. D genes are given only for firm matches. Expanded clones are given a class, and other clones once, few, many or no size at all.

J: TRBJ2-3; D: TRBD2; V: TRBV28; size: .; length: 18; DNA: TGTGCCAGCAGTATATTGGAAGGGGGGACTAGCGGGATTGATACGCAGTATTTT; CDR3: CASSILEGGTSGIDTQYF
J: TRBJ2-3; D: .; V: TRBV29-1; size: .; length: 14; DNA: TGCAGCGTTGAAGGGGCCATCAGGACAGATACGCAGTATTTT; CDR3: CSVEGAIRTDTQYF
J: TRBJ2-3; D: .; V: TRBV9; size: .; length: 12; DNA: TGTGCCAGCAGCTTCGGACCGGGTACGCAGTATTTT; CDR3: CASSFGPGTQYF
J: TRBJ2-7; D: TRBD2; V: TRBV3-1/TRBV3-2; size: .; length: 15; DNA: TGTGCCAGCAGCTTGGGGACTAGCGGGGCCTACGAGCAGTACTTC; CDR3: CASSLGTSGAYEQYF
J: TRBJ2-5; D: TRBD1; V: TRBV7-9; size: .; length: 16; DNA: TGTGCCAGCAGCTTAGGACGTCCGACAGGGGAAGAGACCCAGTACTTC; CDR3: CASSLGRPTGEETQYF
J: TRBJ2-1; D: .; V: TRBV29-1; size: .; length: 12; DNA: TGCAGCGGCTCCCGAAGTAGCGATGAGCAGTTCTTC; CDR3: CSGSRSSDEQFF
J: TRBJ1-6; D: .; V: TRBV25-1; size: .; length: 13; DNA: TGTGCCAGCAGTGAATTCAGGACTTCACCCCTCCACTTT; CDR3: CASSEFRTSPLHF
J: TRBJ2-3; D: .; V: TRBV30; size: once; length: 13; DNA: TGTGCCTGGAGCGGCCGCGGCACAGATACGCAGTATTTT; CDR3: CAWSGRGTDTQYF
J: TRBJ2-1; D: TRBD2; V: TRBV28; size: .; length: 16; DNA: TGTGCCAGCAGTTTTCCGGCTAGCGGGAGATTCGATGAGCAGTTCTTC; CDR3: CASSFPASGRFDEQFF
J: TRBJ1-5; D: .; V: TRBV30; size: .; length: 13; DNA: TGTGCCTGGAGTGGAGGGGGCAATCAGCCCCAGCATTTT; CDR3: CAWSGGGNQPQHF
J: TRBJ1-2; D: TRBD1; V: TRBV19; size: .; length: 13; DNA: TGTGCCAGTAGTATACACAGGGGCTATGGCTACACCTTC; CDR3: CASSIHRGYGYTF
J: TRBJ1-1; D: .; V: TRBV6-5; size: once; length: 11; DNA: TGTGCCAGCAGTTACCGTACGGAAGCTTTCTTT; CDR3: CASSYRTEAFF
J: TRBJ2-7; D: .; V: TRBV6-5; size: .; length: 11; DNA: TGTGCCAGCAGGGGACCCTACGAGCAGTACTTC; CDR3: CASRGPYEQYF
J: TRBJ1-5; D: TRBD1; V: TRBV19; size: .; length: 16; DNA: TGTGCCAGTAGTCTCTGGACAGGGGACGGCAATCAGCCCCAGCATTTT; CDR3: CASSLWTGDGNQPQHF
J: TRBJ2-7; D: .; V: TRBV20-1; size: .; length: 11; DNA: TGCAGTGCTAGGGAGGTCTGGGAGCAGTACTTC; CDR3: CSAREVWEQYF
J: TRBJ2-5; D: .; V: TRBV9; size: .; length: 14; DNA: TGTGCCAGCAGCGTATACCCAGGCCAAGAGACCCAGTACTTC; CDR3: CASSVYPGQETQYF
J: TRBJ2-1; D: .; V: TRBV6-2/TRBV6-3; size: .; length: 15; DNA: TGTGCCAGCAGTAAGAGCGGGACAAGGGGTATTGAGCAGTTCTTC; CDR3: CASSKSGTRGIEQFF
J: TRBJ1-2; D: .; V: TRBV29-1; size: .; length: 14; DNA: TGCAGCGTTGGATCTGCAGGAGGTAACTATGGCTACACCTTC; CDR3: CSVGSAGGNYGYTF
J: TRBJ1-1; D: .; V: TRBV28; size: once; length: 15; DNA: TGTGCCAGCAGTTTATCAAGTACTCTGAACACTGAAGCTTTCTTT; CDR3: CASSLSSTLNTEAFF
J: TRBJ2-7; D: .; V: TRBV28; size: .; length: 14; DNA: TGTGCCAGCAGTAGACAGCGATATTCCTACGAGCAGTACTTT; CDR3: CASSRQRYSYEQYF
J: TRBJ2-1; D: TRBD2; V: TRBV20-1; size: .; length: 14; DNA: TGCAGTGCTAGTGTGGTAGCGGGAGTCAATGAGCAGTTCTTC; CDR3: CSASVVAGVNEQFF
J: TRBJ2-7; D: TRBD2; V: TRBV7-9; size: once; length: 15; DNA: TGTGCCAGCAGCGCCCCCGGGACTAGCTTCTACGAGCAGTACTTC; CDR3: CASSAPGTSFYEQYF
J: TRBJ2-5; D: .; V: TRBV3-1/TRBV3-2; size: .; length: 12; DNA: TGTGCCAGCAGCCAGGACCCGTGGACCCAGTACTTC; CDR3: CASSQDPWTQYF
J: TRBJ2-3; D: .; V: TRBV25-1; size: .; length: 13; DNA: TGTGCCACCGGGATCTTTTCCACAGATACGCAGTATTTT; CDR3: CATGIFSTDTQYF
J: TRBJ1-2; D: .; V: TRBV7-2; size: .; length: 11; DNA: TGTGCCAGCAGCTTAGCAGTTGGCTACACCTTC; CDR3: CASSLAVGYTF
J: TRBJ1-5; D: TRBD1; V: TRBV28; size: .; length: 14; DNA: TGTGCCAGCAGGACGGGACAGGGAGGTCAGCCCCAGCATTTT; CDR3: CASRTGQGGQPQHF
J: TRBJ2-2; D: .; V: TRBV6-5; size: .; length: 14; DNA: TGTGCCGTAGAGCCTGTCGCGGGCACCGGGGAGCTGTTTTTT; CDR3: CAVEPVAGTGELFF
J: TRBJ1-4; D: TRBD1; V: TRBV18; size: .; length: 16; DNA: TGTGCCAGCTCAAGGGATCCCGACAGGGGAAATGAAAAACTGTTTTTT; CDR3: CASSRDPDRGNEKLFF
J: TRBJ1-2; D: .; V: TRBV5-1; size: few; length: 16; DNA: TGCGCCAGCAGCTTGTGGGGATCAGGGTTTGACTATGGCTACACCTTC; CDR3: CASSLWGSGFDYGYTF
J: TRBJ2-6; D: .; V: TRBV5-4; size: .; length: 16; DNA: TGTGCCAGCAGCTCTGATCGGTTCTCTGGGGCCAACGTCCTGACTTTC; CDR3: CASSSDRFSGANVLTF
J: TRBJ1-1; D: .; V: TRBV7-2; size: few; length: 14; DNA: TGTGCCAGCAGCTCCCCTCCGGGTGCTACTGAAGCTTTCTTT; CDR3: CASSSPPGATEAFF
J: TRBJ1-4; D: .; V: TRBV7-2; size: .; length: 15; DNA: TGTGCCAGCAGCTTAGAGAGGACAGTTAATGAAAAACTGTTTTTT; CDR3: CASSLERTVNEKLFF
J: TRBJ2-5; D: TRBD2; V: TRBV25-1; size: .; length: 16; DNA: TGTGCCAGCAGTGAATATGGCGGGAGGTCCTCGGAGACCCAGTACTTC; CDR3: CASSEYGGRSSETQYF
J: TRBJ1-5; D: TRBD1; V: TRBV20-1; size: .; length: 14; DNA: TGCAGTGCTAGTCTCGGGACAGGGAATCAGCCCCAGCATTTT; CDR3: CSASLGTGNQPQHF
J: TRBJ2-1; D: TRBD1; V: TRBV11-3; size: .; length: 15; DNA: TGTGCCAGCAGCCATAGGACAGGATTCTACAATGAGCAGTTCTTC; CDR3: CASSHRTGFYNEQFF
J: TRBJ2-6; D: .; V: TRBV28; size: .; length: 15; DNA: TGTGCCAGCGGAATGACGATTTCTGGGGCCAACGTCCTGACTTTC; CDR3: CASGMTISGANVLTF
J: TRBJ2-3; D: TRBD2; V: TRBV13; size: .; length: 16; DNA: TGTGCCAGCAGCTTAGGCGGAGCGGGGGGCACAGATACGCAGTATTTT; CDR3: CASSLGGAGGTDTQYF
J: TRBJ1-5; D: TRBD1; V: TRBV5-5; size: .; length: 18; DNA: TGTGCCAGCAGCCAAACCGAAACCACAGGGGGGCCAGCTCAGCCCCAGCATTTT; CDR3: CASSQTETTGGPAQPQHF
J: TRBJ2-3; D: TRBD2; V: TRBV28; size: once; length: 19; DNA: TGTGCCAGCAGAGGGGGGCTAGCGGGAGATGTCTTCCGCACAGATACGCAGTATTTT; CDR3: CASRGGLAGDVFRTDTQYF
J: TRBJ1-2; D: .; V: TRBV5-4; size: once; length: 19; DNA: TGTGCCAGCAGCTCCTCCCTGGTGCAGGGGATCTTTCCTAACTATGGCTACACCTTC; CDR3: CASSSSLVQGIFPNYGYTF
J: TRBJ1-3; D: .; V: TRBV9; size: .; length: 20; DNA: TGTGCCAGCAGCGTAAGCCCCGGGTTTGGGTTTTCGATCGCTGGAAACACCATATATTTT; CDR3: CASSVSPGFGFSIAGNTIYF
J: TRBJ1-3; D: .; V: TRBV28; size: .; length: 16; DNA: TGTGCCAGCAGTTCTCCTTCCGATATCTCTGGAAACACCATATATTTT; CDR3: CASSSPSDISGNTIYF
J: TRBJ1-5; D: .; V: TRBV6-5; size: .; length: 14; DNA: TGTGCCAGCAGTCGCGGGACGCGGGACCAGCCCCAGCATTTT; CDR3: CASSRGTRDQPQHF
J: TRBJ1-1; D: .; V: TRBV11-2; size: once; length: 16; DNA: TGTGCCAGCAGCTTAAAGGGCGGGGGGGTGAACACTGAAGCTTTCTTT; CDR3: CASSLKGGGVNTEAFF
J: TRBJ2-2; D: .; V: TRBV5-1; size: .; length: 16; DNA: TGCGCCAGCAGCTTAGAGGCACTGTCGAACACCGGGGAGCTGTTTTTT; CDR3: CASSLEALSNTGELFF
J: TRBJ2-6; D: .; V: TRBV28; size: once; length: 15; DNA: TGTGCCAGCAGTGGTGCCTCCTCTGGGGCCAACGTCCTGACTTTC; CDR3: CASSGASSGANVLTF
J: TRBJ2-1; D: .; V: TRBV12-3/TRBV12-4; size: .; length: 12; DNA: TGTGCCAGTCATAGCTCCTACAATGAGCAGTTCTTC; CDR3: CASHSSYNEQFF
J: TRBJ2-7; D: .; V: TRBV6-6; size: .; length: 11; DNA: TGTGCCAGCAGTTCACCCTACGAGCAGTACTTC; CDR3: CASSSPYEQYF
J: TRBJ2-1; D: TRBD2; V: TRBV7-2; size: once; length: 14; DNA: TGTGCCAGCAGTCCCGGGACTAGCCGGCCGGAGCAGTTCTTC; CDR3: CASSPGTSRPEQFF
J: TRBJ1-5; D: .; V: TRBV28; size: .; length: 11; DNA: TGTGCCAGCAGTAATTATCAGCCCCAGCATTTT; CDR3: CASSNYQPQHF
J: TRBJ2-7; D: .; V: TRBV3-1/TRBV3-2; size: .; length: 13; DNA: TGTGCCAGCAGCCAAGTGGCAGGGACGGAGCAGTACTTC; CDR3: CASSQVAGTEQYF
J: TRBJ2-1; D: .; V: TRBV6-6; size: .; length: 15; DNA: TGTGCCAGCACCCAGGAGAGGGCCGGGGACAATGAGCAGTTCTTC; CDR3: CASTQERAGDNEQFF
J: TRBJ1-3; D: .; V: TRBV24-1; size: .; length: 15; DNA: TGTGCCACCAGTGAGGCAGGGAGTCCTGGAAACACCATATATTTT; CDR3: CATSEAGSPGNTIYF
J: TRBJ2-6; D: .; V: TRBV18; size: .; length: 14; DNA: TGTGCCAGCTCCCTGAGTTATGGGGCCAACGTCCTGACTTTC; CDR3: CASSLSYGANVLTF